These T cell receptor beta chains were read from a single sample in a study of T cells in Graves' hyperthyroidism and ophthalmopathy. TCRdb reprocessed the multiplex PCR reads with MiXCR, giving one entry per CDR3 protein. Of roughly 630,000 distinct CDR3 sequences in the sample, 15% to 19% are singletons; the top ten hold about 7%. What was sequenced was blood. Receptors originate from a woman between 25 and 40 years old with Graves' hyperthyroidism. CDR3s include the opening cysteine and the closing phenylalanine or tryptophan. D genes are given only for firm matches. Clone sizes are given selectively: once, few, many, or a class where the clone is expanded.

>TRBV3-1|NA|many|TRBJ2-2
CASSGPAGQNTGELFF
TGTGCCAGCAGCGGCCCAGCGGGACAAAACACCGGGGAGCTGTTTTTT
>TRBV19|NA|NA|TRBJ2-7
CASSIGAPGSYEQYF
TGTGCCAGTAGTATAGGGGCTCCGGGTTCCTACGAGCAGTACTTC
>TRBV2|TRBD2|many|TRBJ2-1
CATRSGSSYNEQFF
TGTGCCACACGGAGCGGGAGCTCCTACAATGAGCAGTTCTTC
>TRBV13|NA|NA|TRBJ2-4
CASSLRVAAIAKNIQYF
TGTGCCAGCAGCTTAAGAGTAGCAGCGATAGCCAAAAACATTCAGTACTTC
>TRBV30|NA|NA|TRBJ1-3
CAWSTNTIYF
TGTGCCTGGAGTACAAACACCATATATTTT
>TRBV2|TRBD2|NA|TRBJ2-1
CASSSGTSGRRGGEQFF
TGTGCCAGCAGTTCCGGGACTAGCGGGAGGAGGGGCGGAGAGCAGTTCTTC
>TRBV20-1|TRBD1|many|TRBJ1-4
CSAYHRGFNEKLFF
TGCAGTGCTTATCACAGGGGTTTTAATGAAAAACTGTTTTTT
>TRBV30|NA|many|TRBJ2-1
CACYRDYSSYNEQFF
TGTGCCTGCTACAGGGACTATAGCTCCTACAATGAGCAGTTCTTC
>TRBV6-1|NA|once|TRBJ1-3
CASAYAGTRGNTIYF
TGTGCCAGCGCCTACGCCGGGACAAGGGGAAACACCATATATTTT
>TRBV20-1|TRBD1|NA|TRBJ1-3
CSAPGQGNTIYF
TGCAGTGCACCGGGACAGGGAAACACCATATATTTT
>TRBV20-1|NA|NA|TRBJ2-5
CSARTGTSQETQYF
TGCAGTGCTAGAACCGGGACCAGCCAAGAGACCCAGTACTTC
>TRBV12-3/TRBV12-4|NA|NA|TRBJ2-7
CASSLEGRAGEQYF
TGTGCCAGCAGTTTAGAGGGCAGGGCTGGAGAGCAGTACTTC
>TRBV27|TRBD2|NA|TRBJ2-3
CASRGLAGGPTDTQYF
TGTGCCAGCAGAGGACTAGCGGGAGGGCCCACAGATACGCAGTATTTT
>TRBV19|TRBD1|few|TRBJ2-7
CASMAGTGGSYEQYF
TGTGCCAGTATGGCCGGAACAGGGGGCTCCTATGAGCAGTACTTC
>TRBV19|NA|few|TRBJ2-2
CASKPRANTGELFF
TGTGCCAGTAAGCCGCGCGCGAACACCGGGGAGCTGTTTTTT
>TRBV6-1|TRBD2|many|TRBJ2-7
CASSYRAGVDYEQYF
TGTGCCAGCAGTTATCGAGCGGGAGTGGATTACGAGCAGTACTTC
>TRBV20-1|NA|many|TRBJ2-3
CSANSLGDTQYF
TGCAGTGCAAATAGCCTCGGCGATACGCAGTATTTT
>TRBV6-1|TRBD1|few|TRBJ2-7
CASTGTGAFLEQYF
TGTGCCAGCACCGGGACAGGGGCCTTTCTCGAGCAGTACTTC
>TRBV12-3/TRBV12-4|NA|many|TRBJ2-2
CASSSKKNTGELFF
TGTGCCAGCAGTTCCAAGAAGAACACCGGGGAGCTGTTTTTT
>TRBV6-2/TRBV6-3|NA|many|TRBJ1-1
CASRIGPSTEAFF
TGTGCCAGCAGAATTGGACCGAGCACTGAAGCTTTCTTT
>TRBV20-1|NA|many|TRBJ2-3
CSASKPDETGRTNSDTQYF
TGCAGTGCTAGCAAGCCCGACGAGACGGGGCGAACAAACTCAGATACGCAGTATTTT
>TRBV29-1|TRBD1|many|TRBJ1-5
CSVVLTGTGGGQPQHF
TGCAGCGTTGTTTTGACCGGGACAGGGGGCGGTCAGCCCCAGCATTTT
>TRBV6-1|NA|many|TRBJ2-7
CASVLVLGSENEQYF
TGTGCCAGCGTCCTCGTTCTCGGGAGCGAGAACGAGCAGTACTTC
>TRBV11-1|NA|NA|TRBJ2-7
CASSLAAARGIYEQYF
TGTGCCAGCAGCTTAGCAGCGGCGCGAGGCATTTACGAGCAGTACTTC
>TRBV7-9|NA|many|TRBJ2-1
CASSSQQTNPPYNEQFF
TGTGCCAGCAGCTCCCAACAGACAAACCCTCCCTACAATGAGCAGTTCTTC
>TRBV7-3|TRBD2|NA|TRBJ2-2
CASSSSGLARTGELFF
TGTGCCAGCAGCTCCTCAGGACTAGCTAGGACCGGGGAGCTGTTTTTT
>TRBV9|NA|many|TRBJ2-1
CASSSSEGNEQFF
TGTGCCAGCAGCAGCAGTGAGGGGAATGAGCAGTTCTTC
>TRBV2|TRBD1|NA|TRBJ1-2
CASSSGVTGVTNYGYTF
TGTGCCAGCAGCTCGGGGGTCACAGGGGTCACTAACTATGGCTACACCTTC
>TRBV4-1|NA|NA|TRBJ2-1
CASSQVWLQSYNEQFF
TGCGCCAGCAGCCAAGTGTGGCTACAGTCCTACAATGAGCAGTTCTTC